The sequence of this TCR beta chain was determined in a study of identical twins. The CDR3 totals 14 residues. The V end lost 0 bases, the J end lost 2 bases, and 9 bases lay between the germline ends. Germline V gives CDR1 SGDLS, CDR2 YYNGEE. This clonotype was detected only a few times. From the 5' RACE reads, TCRdb called clonotypes with MiXCR, one entry per CDR3 protein. This table holds 250,000 to 350,000 distinct CDR3 sequences, approximately 8% found once. These sequences were also reported in another study, on yellow fever vaccine responses in identical twins.

This chain joins TRBV9 and TRBJ2-7; a possible D gene is TRBD2 (5 bases). The source of this sequence is a woman between 18 and 30 years old in good health. Sequenced: memory (CD45RO+) T cells sorted from blood. The CDR3 DNA reads as TGTGCCAGCAGCGTAGGGACGACTACCTACGAGCAGTACTTC. Translation gives CASSVGTTTYEQYF.